The 10 T cell receptor beta chains below all came from one sample that was sequenced in a study of CD8 T cells in ankylosing spondylitis. TCRdb recomputed calls from the 5' RACE reads with MiXCR, one row per CDR3 protein. The repertoire holds more than 250,000 distinct CDR3 sequences, with approximately 10% as singletons. Input material: blood, either unsorted or a sorted T cell fraction (not recorded which). The receptors shown here come from a female donor with ankylosing spondylitis or in good health (not recorded which).

This clonotype was seen repeatedly, ten times or more. The chain combines TRBV20-1 with TRBJ2-2; 7 bases agree with TRBD2. The CDR3 has 16 residues. The junction had 8 bases not matched to a gene; V was cut back by 1 base and J by 3 bases. Germline V gene lookup returns CDR1 DFQATT and CDR2 SNEGSKA (reference sequence). The DNA for the CDR3 is TGCAGTGCTAGAGCAGGCGGGAGAGGGGACACCGGGGAGCTGTTTTTT. Its translation is CSARAGGRGDTGELFF.

A few counts support this clonotype. The genes are TRBV20-1 and TRBJ1-1; D perhaps matches TRBD1 (6 bases). The CDR3 contains 13 residues. Germline CDR1 reads DFQATT; CDR2 reads SNEGSKA (reference sequence). Between the trimmed V and J ends, which lost 6 bases and 3 bases, there was a span of 14 bases. CDR3 in amino acids: CSATGSKHTEAFF. CDR3 sequence (DNA): TGCAGTGCCACAGGGTCAAAGCACACTGAAGCTTTCTTT.

This clonotype was seen repeatedly, ten times or more. The chain carries TRBV5-1 and TRBJ2-1; 10 bases are shared with TRBD2. This CDR3 region has 16 residues. V was pared by 0 bases and J by 8 bases, with 8 bases of the junction left unmatched. Germline values: CDR1 SGHRS, CDR2 YFSETQ. The CDR3 protein is CASSLEGVAGGDEQFF. CDR3 in DNA: TGCGCCAGCAGCTTGGAGGGAGTAGCGGGAGGAGATGAGCAGTTCTTC.

The CDR3, as DNA: TGTGCCTCTTGGACGTTTCGGTATGGCTACACCTTC. It translates to CASWTFRYGYTF. The chain carries TRBV30 and TRBJ1-2; D remains unclear. V lost 7 bases to trimming and J lost 5 bases, with 14 bases between them. This CDR3 is 12 amino acids long. The germline gives CDR1 GTSNPN, CDR2 SVGIG (reference sequence).

In this sample, this clonotype turned up a few times. This chain connects TRBV6-1 to TRBJ2-7; 9 bases line up with TRBD1. The length of the CDR3 is 14 residues. Trimming at V came to 7 bases and at J to 6 bases, leaving 10 bases not matched to a gene. Germline CDR1 reads MNHNS; CDR2 reads SASEGT. CDR3: CASTTGQGRGEQYF. DNA of the CDR3: TGTGCCAGCACTACCGGACAGGGGAGGGGCGAGCAGTACTTC.

This clonotype was seen ten or more times. The chain combines TRBV7-2 with TRBJ1-4, with 7 bases identical to TRBD1. The CDR3 runs 13 residues. Trimming removed 5 bases from V and 7 bases from J; junction bases left unmatched: 4. Germline assignment: CDR1 SGHTA and CDR2 FQGNSA. The CDR3 bases are TGTGCCAGCAGCGTTGACAGGGTTGAAAAACTGTTTTTT. Translated, it gives CASSVDRVEKLFF.

V usage is TRBV12-3 or TRBV12-4 and J usage is TRBJ2-5; TRBD2 matches 7 bases. The CDR3 has 15 residues. Unmatched junction bases numbered 5, after V lost 2 bases and J lost 2 bases. The CDR3, as DNA: TGTGCCAGCAGTTTAACGGGAGGAGGGCAAGAGACCCAGTACTTC. It is translated as CASSLTGGGQETQYF.

This clonotype has ten or more counts. The rearrangement links TRBV5-1 to TRBJ1-6; D uncertain. V was clipped by 3 bases and J by 10 bases, with 11 bases between them. CDR3 length equals 13 residues. Germline loops: CDR1 SGHRS, CDR2 YFSETQ. The CDR3 DNA is TGCGCCAGCAGCTCGTCACTCCGGTCACCCCTCCACTTT. As protein: CASSSSLRSPLHF. The variable domain in full, with the rest retrieved from reference TRBV5-1 and TRBJ1-6, is KAGVTQTPRYLIKTRGQQVTLSCSPISGHRSVSWYQQTPGQGLQFLFEYFSETQRNKGNFPGRFSGRQFSNSRSEMNVSTLELGDSALYLCASSSSLRSPLHFGNGTRLTVT.

This clonotype was observed many times. The gene calls are TRBV27 and TRBJ2-3; no reliable D call. V lost 2 bases to trimming and J lost 2 bases, with 14 bases between them. This CDR3 is 16 amino acids long. Germline values: CDR1 MNHEY, CDR2 SMNVEV (reference sequence). The DNA for the CDR3 is TGTGCCAGCAGTTTACACCCACCCCCATTCACAGATACGCAGTATTTT. Translated, it gives CASSLHPPPFTDTQYF.

This clonotype was seen at least ten times. V and J are TRBV20-1 and TRBJ2-5; D is uncertain. The CDR3 has 11 amino acids. CDR1 is DFQATT, CDR2 SNEGSKA, per germline (reference sequence). V lost 3 bases and J 5 bases, leaving 7 bases between the germline ends. In DNA form, the CDR3 reads TGCAGTGCTAGCCTGAGGGAGACCCAGTACTTC. It codes for CSASLRETQYF.